The rows below give T cell receptor beta chains drawn from one sample of a study of cytomegalovirus exposure and HLA in healthy donors. Clones were sequenced by immunoSEQ multiplex PCR, and TCRdb holds only the in-frame ones, with some missing. The sample records roughly 140,000 clones, less than 85% being singletons. Sequencing input: PBMCs. The source of these receptors is a man aged 50-59 years in good health and CMV-seropositive. CDR3s include the opening cysteine and the closing phenylalanine or tryptophan. The D gene is left open where the match is weak. Clone size appears in some rows only: once, few, many, or a class for an expanded clone.

D	V	size	J	DNA	CDR3
TRBD1	TRBV5-4	NA	TRBJ2-7	TGTGCCAGCAGCTTGTCCGACAGGGCCTACGAGCAGTACTTC	CASSLSDRAYEQYF
NA	TRBV19	NA	TRBJ2-2	TGTGCCAGTAGAGCCGGGACTTGGGGCACCGGGGAGCTGTTTTTT	CASRAGTWGTGELFF
NA	TRBV27	NA	TRBJ1-6	TGTGCCAGCAGTCCAACCCGACAGGCTAATTCACCCCTCCACTTT	CASSPTRQANSPLHF
NA	TRBV15	NA	TRBJ1-2	TGTGCCACCAGCAGAGATCGGGGGAGGGGAGGCTACACCTTC	CATSRDRGRGGYTF
TRBD1	TRBV27	NA	TRBJ2-7	TGTGCCAGCAGTCCCCGGACAGGGATCCCCTACGAGCAGTACTTC	CASSPRTGIPYEQYF
TRBD1	TRBV11-2	NA	TRBJ1-4	TGTGCCAGCAGCTTTTGGGCGGGGACAGGGAATGAAAAACTGTTTTTT	CASSFWAGTGNEKLFF
NA	TRBV2	NA	TRBJ1-1	TGTGCCAGCACTCAGGGGCGAGGCACTGAAGCTTTCTTT	CASTQGRGTEAFF
NA	TRBV5-6	NA	TRBJ2-4	TGTGCCAGCAGCTTCACACCAAGGCTCGACAGAAGCAAAAACATTCAGTACTTC	CASSFTPRLDRSKNIQYF
TRBD2	TRBV7-6	NA	TRBJ2-4	TGTGCCAGCAGCTTAGCCCTCGGACTAGTCATAAAAAACATTCAGTACTTC	CASSLALGLVIKNIQYF
NA	TRBV19	NA	TRBJ1-5	TGTGCCAGTAGTACCCCAACCCCCCTGGGCTATAGCAATCAGCCCCAGCATTTT	CASSTPTPLGYSNQPQHF
TRBD1	TRBV7-9	NA	TRBJ1-3	TGTTCCAGCAGCTGGGGGGGACAGGGAGGAGGAAACACCATATATTTT	CSSSWGGQGGGNTIYF
TRBD1	TRBV30	NA	TRBJ1-2	TGTGCCTGGAGTGTAGGGGGCGCGAGTGGCTACACCTTC	CAWSVGGASGYTF
NA	TRBV19	NA	TRBJ2-1	TGTGCCAGTAGTATAACGGCAGGGGAAATCGATGAGCAGTTCTTC	CASSITAGEIDEQFF
TRBD1	TRBV27	few	TRBJ2-7	TGTGCCAGCACCTCCGGGACAGAGAACTACGAGCAGTACTTC	CASTSGTENYEQYF
TRBD1	TRBV9	few	TRBJ1-1	TGTGCCAGCAGCGTGGGGACAGGGGCGCGGAAGGCTTTCTTT	CASSVGTGARKAFF
NA	TRBV15	NA	TRBJ1-3	TGTGCCACCAGCATTGCGCGCCACTCTGGAAACACCATATATTTT	CATSIARHSGNTIYF
NA	TRBV10-1	NA	TRBJ1-1	TGCGCCAGCAGTTTCTCACAGGGACGGACTGAAGCTTTCTTT	CASSFSQGRTEAFF
NA	TRBV30	NA	TRBJ1-1	TGTGCCTGGAGCAGGGAATCGAACACTGAAGCTTTCTTT	CAWSRESNTEAFF
TRBD2	TRBV19	NA	TRBJ2-1	TGTGCCAGTAGTCCACCGGGACTAGCGGGAGTTCTTGAGCAGTTCTTC	CASSPPGLAGVLEQFF
NA	TRBV5-1	NA	TRBJ2-7	TGCGCCAGCAGCTTGGGGCGCCGGGACTTCAGCTACGAGCAGTACTTC	CASSLGRRDFSYEQYF
TRBD1	TRBV28	NA	TRBJ1-1	TGTGCCAGCAGTTTAGTTATAGGACAGGGGGCCCTTGAAGCTTTCTTT	CASSLVIGQGALEAFF
TRBD1	TRBV5-6	once	TRBJ1-6	TGTGCCAGCGGATTTCAGGGGGCGGCCCCACCCCTCCACTTT	CASGFQGAAPPLHF
TRBD1	TRBV5-4	NA	TRBJ1-2	TGTGCCAGCAGCGGCGGGACAGGGTTTCTCGATGGCTACACCTTC	CASSGGTGFLDGYTF
TRBD1	TRBV6-5	NA	TRBJ1-2	TGTGCCAGCAGTTACTCGCAGGGGGTCGGCTACACCTTC	CASSYSQGVGYTF
TRBD1	TRBV16	NA	TRBJ2-7	TGTGCCAGCAGCCCAGACAGGGTTGGAAAGTACTTC	CASSPDRVGKYF
TRBD2	TRBV27	NA	TRBJ2-7	TGTGCCAGCAGTTTCGCCGCGGGGGAGAGGGACTACGAGCAGTACTTC	CASSFAAGERDYEQYF
NA	TRBV19	NA	TRBJ1-2	TGTGCCAGTCTCTCCGGGAATTTTGGCTACACCTTC	CASLSGNFGYTF
NA	TRBV6-1	once	TRBJ2-7	TGTGCCAGCAGTGAAGCGGCGGGCCCCTACGAGCAGTACTTC	CASSEAAGPYEQYF
NA	TRBV6-6	NA	TRBJ1-2	TGTGCCAGCAACGTCGGGACAAATCTCTATGGCTACACCTTC	CASNVGTNLYGYTF
TRBD1	TRBV28	NA	TRBJ1-3	TGTGCCAGCATCACAGGGGGCAGTGCAGGAAACACCATATATTTT	CASITGGSAGNTIYF
TRBD2	TRBV30	few	TRBJ2-7	TGTGCCTGGAACGAAAAGCGGGAGTCCCACGAGCAGTACTTC	CAWNEKRESHEQYF
TRBD1	TRBV5-4	NA	TRBJ1-1	TGTGCCAGCAGCCGGGACAGGGGGAGCACTGAAGCTTTCTTT	CASSRDRGSTEAFF
TRBD1	TRBV19	NA	TRBJ1-6	TGTGCCAGTAGTATAAGGGACAGGGGGACATCACCCCTCCACTTT	CASSIRDRGTSPLHF
NA	TRBV28	NA	TRBJ1-1	TGTGCCAGCAGTCCCCGTGTGGCAGGGTTGAACACTGAAGCTTTCTTT	CASSPRVAGLNTEAFF
NA	TRBV5-1	few	TRBJ1-5	TGCGCCAGCAGCCCCCTTCCGTCCGGCAATCAGCCCCAGCATTTT	CASSPLPSGNQPQHF
NA	TRBV28	NA	TRBJ1-1	TGTGCCAGCCAGAAGAGGGTCGGGGAAGCTTTCTTT	CASQKRVGEAFF
TRBD1	TRBV19	NA	TRBJ2-2	TGTGCCAGTAACCGACAGGGGCCCGGGGAGCTGTTTTTT	CASNRQGPGELFF
NA	TRBV5-1	NA	TRBJ1-2	TGCGCCAGCAGTAGTGACGGAGACTATGGCTACACCTTC	CASSSDGDYGYTF
NA	TRBV7-6	NA	TRBJ2-7	TGTGCCAGCAGCCAAATACAGGAACCCCACGAGCAGTACTTC	CASSQIQEPHEQYF
NA	TRBV29-1	NA	TRBJ1-6	TGCAGCGCGCGGTCCGATAATTCACCCCTCCACTTT	CSARSDNSPLHF
TRBD1	TRBV25-1	once	TRBJ1-1	TGTGCCAGCAGTGACTCGACAGGGGATGTCACTGAAGCTTTCTTT	CASSDSTGDVTEAFF
TRBD1	TRBV6-5	few	TRBJ2-7	TGTGCCAGCAGCCCAGGAGGACAGGGATTAGGCGAGCAGTACTTC	CASSPGGQGLGEQYF
TRBD1	TRBV9	NA	TRBJ2-3	TGTGCCAGCAGCTTAAGGACAGGGGGCGGGGATACGCAGTATTTT	CASSLRTGGGDTQYF
NA	TRBV7-3	NA	TRBJ2-3	TGTGCCAGCAGCCCGGAGAGGAGCACAGATACGCAGTATTTT	CASSPERSTDTQYF
TRBD1	TRBV28	NA	TRBJ1-4	TGTGCCAGCAGTTTAACAGGGGAGAATGAAAAACTGTTTTTT	CASSLTGENEKLFF
TRBD2	TRBV15	NA	TRBJ2-7	TGTGCCACCAGCCCTGCGCTAGCGGGAGGTGGCGAGCAGTACTTC	CATSPALAGGGEQYF